This is a list of T cell receptor beta chains from one sample in a study of T cell changes during pregnancy in multiple sclerosis. The repertoire was sequenced with immunoSEQ multiplex PCR; TCRdb's copy has only in-frame clones and lacks some. The sample has over 10,000 clones; about 87% are singletons. Sequencing was performed on CD8+ T cells from peripheral blood mononuclear cells, taken in the second trimester of pregnancy. The receptors here all came from a female donor in good health, enrolled as a control in a pregnancy study. Both conserved end residues are part of each CDR3. Clone size is not always given. Where it is, it says once, few, many or a class for expanded clones.

clone_size	v_call	cdr3_aa
once	TRBV27	CASSSPYNEQFF
NA	TRBV7-2	CASSFWGEEETQYF
NA	TRBV4-3	CASSQDPASGSSTDTQYF
once	TRBV9	CASSVSSGGSQETQYF
NA	TRBV6-6	CASSPGTSGTYNEQFF
NA	TRBV27	CASSGLAGVSTDTQYF
once	TRBV2	CASRVGSGGNQPQHF
once	TRBV6-4	CASSDGDRDVQPLNTEAFF
NA	TRBV30	CAWSPGSGGAYEQYF
NA	TRBV9	CASSVGTGNPEAFF
NA	TRBV15	CATSRDRGGAADTQYF
NA	TRBV21-1	CASFSTGANTGELFF
NA	TRBV4-3	CASSQDSGLAGVEQFF
few	TRBV5-8	CASSSGRGSEKLFF
NA	TRBV5-1	CASSLDSGETQYF
few	TRBV21-1	CASSNATGGQPQHF
NA	TRBV30	CAWSVQGGPSYEQYF
once	TRBV21-1	CASSSIYGYTF
once	TRBV28	CASIKGNQPQHF
NA	TRBV6-1	CASNSGTASGNTIYF
medium-sized	TRBV7-3	CASSLSPGGDTQYF
NA	TRBV6-4	CASSDGEGGPDTQYF
once	TRBV7-2	CASSHYREKGYEQYF
NA	TRBV27	CAAQGAGTYEQYF
NA	TRBV28	CASSVPGGWNTEAFF
NA	TRBV30	CASGLAGGLYNEQFF
NA	TRBV19	CASSIRDRGRRTEAFF
NA	TRBV27	CASRVGLLLHTQYF
NA	TRBV27	CASSFGGAHSYNEQFF
NA	TRBV10-3	CAIRKSSGYTEAFF
NA	TRBV10-1	CASSSGTGDGELFF
once	TRBV28	CASSLWDILNQPQHF
NA	TRBV4-3	CASSQVVSAGAVGELFF
NA	TRBV2	CASSEKGQAWYQETQYF
NA	TRBV5-6	CASSPGTSAVNEQFF
NA	TRBV30	CAWREALEQFF
NA	TRBV7-8	CASSPGTSGRTDTQYF
NA	TRBV7-8	CASSPRGSGSYEQYF
NA	TRBV5-8	CASSLWASGNNEQFF
NA	TRBV30	CAWSVVRGSEAFF
NA	TRBV5-6	CASSLYQGYTF
NA	TRBV19	CASRQARGTEAFF
NA	TRBV12-2	CASRSSPGGGGKNIQYF
NA	TRBV9	CASSVSADYLYEQYF
medium-sized	TRBV6-6	CASSSAPGQSTGELFF
NA	TRBV11-2	CASSTRQSGNTIYF
NA	TRBV4-1	CASSRVAVSYEQYF
NA	TRBV7-9	CASSPGGGYGYTF
NA	TRBV7-9	CASSFVTVQETQYF